The 3 T cell receptor beta chains listed next were all sequenced from one sample in a study of neurological immune-mediated disorders. Specified time point: longitudinal time-point 3. TCRdb reprocessed the 5' RACE reads via MiXCR and lists one record per CDR3 protein. The sample shows more than 75,000 distinct CDR3 sequences, 3.5% to 4.5% of them seen only once. Sequenced sample: PBMCs. The receptors shown here come from a woman aged 60 to 75 with multiple sclerosis.

The table lists this clonotype with many counts. V is TRBV5-1 and J is TRBJ2-1, with D maybe TRBD1 (6 bases). The V gene lost 4 bases and the J gene lost 2 bases, with 13 bases spanning the gap. This CDR3 is built from 15 residues. CDR1 and CDR2 (germline): SGHRS, YFSETQ. CDR3 loop: CASSPGVFPYNEQFF. The CDR3 coding sequence is TGCGCCAGCAGCCCAGGGGTTTTCCCCTACAATGAGCAGTTCTTC.

This clonotype occurred many times. The gene calls are TRBV5-1 and TRBJ2-1, with 9 bases matching TRBD1. V lost 0 bases and J lost 5; bases outside the gene matches: 9. Germline V lookup: CDR1 SGHRS, CDR2 YFSETQ. The CDR3 has 17 amino acids. The CDR3, as DNA: TGCGCCAGCAGCTTGGGGGGAGGACAGGGGTTGGACAATGAGCAGTTCTTC. Its translation: CASSLGGGQGLDNEQFF. Full variable domain (remainder filled in from reference TRBV5-1 and TRBJ2-1): KAGVTQTPRYLIKTRGQQVTLSCSPISGHRSVSWYQQTPGQGLQFLFEYFSETQRNKGNFPGRFSGRQFSNSRSEMNVSTLELGDSALYLCASSLGGGQGLDNEQFFGPGTRLTVL.

This clonotype was detected ten times or more. The rearrangement links TRBV5-1 to TRBJ2-7, with 8 bases matching TRBD2. The CDR3 totals 14 residues. Trimming removed 0 bases from V and 6 bases from J; junction bases left unmatched: 5. The V gene's germline CDR1 is SGHRS and CDR2 YFSETQ. The CDR3 coding sequence is TGCGCCAGCAGCTTGGGCGGGGGGCAAGTCGAGCAGTACTTC. It codes for CASSLGGGQVEQYF.